This TCR beta chain derives from a study of a mutant IDH1 vaccine in newly diagnosed glioma. Study background: Vaccines were begun 4-6 weeks after radiotherapy alone, or with temozolomide cycles. Patients got radiotherapy, temozolomide, or both beforehand, and most got both. Study outcomes and limitations: Pseudoprogression seemingly bore no relation to changes in top peripheral T cell clonotypes. Patients mounted vaccine-induced immune responses in 85% to 95% of cases.

Sample time point: week 11, during vaccination. Doses comprised 300 ug of mutant IDH1 20-mer peptide each, plus topical imiquimod. Concerning this clone itself: The antigen is unknown.

V lost 4 bases to trimming and J lost 7 bases, with 20 bases between them. The CDR3 spans 16 residues. The germline V gene has CDR1 SGDLS and CDR2 YYNGEE. The data were produced by immunoSEQ multiplex PCR, yet TCRdb's version contains in-frame clones alone and is incomplete. The data contain about 60,000 clones, 84% of them seen just once; the ten biggest clones take up roughly 3.5%. This chain links TRBV9 with TRBJ1-4; D possibly corresponds to TRBD1 (5 bases). The receptor comes from a man aged 25 to 40 with glioma. The material was PBMCs, obtained from a glioma patient whose treatment included an IDH1 peptide vaccine. In nucleotides, the CDR3 is TGTGCCAGCAGCCGAGGGAGGGGACTCCTAGGTGAAAAACTGTTTTTT. It encodes CASSRGRGLLGEKLFF.